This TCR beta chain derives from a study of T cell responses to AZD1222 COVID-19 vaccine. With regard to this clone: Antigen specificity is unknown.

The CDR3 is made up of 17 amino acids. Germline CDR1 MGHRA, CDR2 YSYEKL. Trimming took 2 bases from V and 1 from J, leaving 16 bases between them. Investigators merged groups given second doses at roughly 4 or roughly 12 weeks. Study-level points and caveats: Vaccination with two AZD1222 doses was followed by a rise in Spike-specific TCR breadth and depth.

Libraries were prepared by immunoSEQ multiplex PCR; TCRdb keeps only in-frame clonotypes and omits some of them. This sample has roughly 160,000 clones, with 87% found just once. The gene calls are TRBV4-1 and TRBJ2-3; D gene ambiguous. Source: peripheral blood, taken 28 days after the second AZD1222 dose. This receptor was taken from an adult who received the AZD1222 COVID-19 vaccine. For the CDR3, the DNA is TGCGCCAGCAGCCAAATTAACCTTCTACCCGGCACAGATACGCAGTATTTT. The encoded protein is CASSQINLLPGTDTQYF.